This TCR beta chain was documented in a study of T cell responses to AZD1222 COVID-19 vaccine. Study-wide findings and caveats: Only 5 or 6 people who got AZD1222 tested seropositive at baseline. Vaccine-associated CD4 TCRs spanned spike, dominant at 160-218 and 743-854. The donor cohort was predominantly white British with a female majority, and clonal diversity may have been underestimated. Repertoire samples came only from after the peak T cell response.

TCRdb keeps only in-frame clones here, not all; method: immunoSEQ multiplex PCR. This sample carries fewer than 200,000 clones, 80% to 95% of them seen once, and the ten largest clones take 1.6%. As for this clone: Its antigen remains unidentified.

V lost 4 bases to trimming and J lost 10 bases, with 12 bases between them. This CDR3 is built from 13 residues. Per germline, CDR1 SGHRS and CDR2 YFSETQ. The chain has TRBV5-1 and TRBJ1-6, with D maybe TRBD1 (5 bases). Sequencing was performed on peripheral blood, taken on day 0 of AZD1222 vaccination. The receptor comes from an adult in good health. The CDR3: CASSGRGRSPLHF. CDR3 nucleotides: TGCGCCAGCAGCGGCCGGGGACGATCACCCCTCCACTTT.